This entry concerns a single TCR beta chain. The antigen remains unidentified. The PCR made use of 60 Vbeta and 13 Jbeta primers. Sequencing was performed with immunoSEQ multiplex PCR; in TCRdb, only in-frame clones are kept and a portion is missing. The repertoire holds fewer than 140,000 clones, with 65% to 80% as singletons. Germline V gives CDR1 MDHEN, CDR2 SYDVKM. Trimming removed 9 bases from V and 7 bases from J; junction bases left unmatched: 13. The CDR3 loop spans 15 amino acids. This sample was taken from a study of cytomegalovirus exposure and HLA in healthy donors. Turning to the study itself: As an earlier analysis found, about 179 million T cells yielded 117 million unique TCR beta sequences.

Study-level points and caveats: A missense variant in DCLRE1C was later tied to TCR beta V- and J-gene trimming. It was only CMV serostatus that was available as immune exposure information.

This clonotype originated in a man between 60 and 70 years old in good health and CMV-seronegative. Sequenced: PBMCs. The chain recombines TRBV28 with TRBJ1-1; 11 bases map to TRBD1. In nucleotides, the CDR3 is TGTGCCAGTCCCCCTCCGGGACAGGGGGGTAATGAAGCTTTCTTT. Its protein is CASPPPGQGGNEAFF.